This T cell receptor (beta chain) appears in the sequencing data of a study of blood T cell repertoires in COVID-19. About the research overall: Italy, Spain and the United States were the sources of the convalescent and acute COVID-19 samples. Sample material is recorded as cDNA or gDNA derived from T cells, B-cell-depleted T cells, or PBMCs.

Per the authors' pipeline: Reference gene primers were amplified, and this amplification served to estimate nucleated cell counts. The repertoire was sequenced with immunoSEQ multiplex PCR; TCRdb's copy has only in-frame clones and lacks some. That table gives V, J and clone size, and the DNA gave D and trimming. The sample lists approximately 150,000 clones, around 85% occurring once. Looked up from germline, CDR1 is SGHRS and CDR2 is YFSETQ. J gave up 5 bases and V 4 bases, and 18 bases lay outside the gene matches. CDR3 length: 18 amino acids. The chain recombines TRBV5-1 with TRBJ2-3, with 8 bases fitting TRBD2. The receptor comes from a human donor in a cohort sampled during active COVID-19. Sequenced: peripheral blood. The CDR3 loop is CASSLVGGPAGGVDTQYF. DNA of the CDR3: TGCGCCAGCAGCCTGGTAGGGGGTCCGGCGGGAGGTGTAGATACGCAGTATTTT.